This entry lists 18 T cell receptor beta chains sequenced from one sample in a study of shared clonotypes between healthy human individuals. Using immunoSEQ multiplex PCR, the repertoire was profiled, and TCRdb retains in-frame clones only, with some absent. The data show more than 2 million clones, with approximately 95% seen just once and around 0.13% held by the top ten. Sequenced: naive CD4+ T cells sorted from blood. Subset here: CD45RA+ positively selected. These receptors all come from a young man in good health.

In regard to this clone: Other DNA variants within this sample encode the same CDR3. The chain uses TRBV30 and TRBJ1-1; D is unresolved. Germline V CDR1 and CDR2: GTSNPN, SVGIG (reference sequence). The V gene lost 5 bases and the J gene lost 2 bases, with 6 bases spanning the gap. This CDR3 contains 11 residues. As DNA, the CDR3 is TGTGCCTGGGGGCCAAACACTGAAGCTTTCTTT. Protein sequence: CAWGPNTEAFF.

The V call is TRBV18, the J call TRBJ2-7; D ambiguous. Germline CDR1 is KGHSH and CDR2 is LQKENI. The CDR3 sequence is 13 residues long. V was shortened by 0 bases and J by 5 bases, with 8 bases between the two germline ends. In DNA, the CDR3 is TGTGCCAGCTCACCACCGGTTTCCGACGAGCAGTACTTC. Translated, it gives CASSPPVSDEQYF.

The chain is built from TRBV6-4 and TRBJ2-1; TRBD2 matches at 10 bases. This CDR3 contains 15 residues. Looked up from germline, CDR1 is MRHNA and CDR2 is SNTAGT. V was clipped by 4 bases and J by 7 bases; unmatched bases: 7. In DNA form, the CDR3 reads TGTGCCAGCAGTGTGGCTAGCGGGGGCTGGAATGAGCAGTTCTTC. It encodes CASSVASGGWNEQFF.

V usage is TRBV30 and J usage is TRBJ1-6, with 9 bases matching TRBD1. V lost 2 bases and J lost 6; bases outside the gene matches: 2. Germline CDR1 is GTSNPN and CDR2 is SVGIG (reference sequence). The CDR3 runs to 14 residues. The CDR3 DNA reads TGTGCCTGGAGTTACAGGGGGCGTAATTCACCCCTCCACTTT. Protein sequence: CAWSYRGRNSPLHF.

This sequence joins TRBV5-6 and TRBJ1-6; D gene uncertain. Trimming took 0 bases from V and 5 from J, leaving 6 bases between them. CDR3 length: 14 amino acids. Germline V CDR1 and CDR2: SGHDT, YYEEEE. CDR3 amino acids: CASSLGSDNSPLHF. The CDR3 bases are TGTGCCAGCAGCTTGGGCAGTGATAATTCACCCCTCCACTTT.

The CDR3 sequence: CASSLWGLNTEAFF. CDR3 DNA sequence: TGTGCCAGCAGCTTATGGGGCCTAAACACTGAAGCTTTCTTT. The V and J genes are TRBV5-4 and TRBJ1-1; D perhaps matches TRBD1 (5 bases). Trimming took 2 bases from V and 2 from J, leaving 10 bases between them. CDR1 SGHNT and CDR2 YYREEE come from the germline V gene (reference sequence). This CDR3 region has 14 residues.

Points on this clone: The same CDR3 can be traced to other DNA sequences in this sample. The V and J genes are TRBV6-5 and TRBJ1-1; D uncertain. Germline V gene lookup returns CDR1 MNHEY and CDR2 SVGAGI. This CDR3 comprises 14 residues. V dropped 6 bases and J dropped 0 bases, with 11 bases sitting between them. Written as DNA, the CDR3 is TGTGCCAGCAGCCGCGGGCCCCTGAACACTGAAGCTTTCTTT. Amino acid sequence: CASSRGPLNTEAFF.

V and J are TRBV10-3 and TRBJ1-1, with 10 bases matching TRBD1. The CDR3 contains 15 residues. V gave up 6 bases and J gave up 2 bases; unmatched junction bases: 6. Germline assignment: CDR1 ENHRY and CDR2 SYGVKD. The CDR3 loop is CAISGQGVGNTEAFF. The CDR3 coding sequence is TGTGCCATCAGCGGACAGGGGGTGGGAAACACTGAAGCTTTCTTT.

CDR3 nucleotide sequence: TGCGCCAGCAGCTTGGGGGAGGTGTACCAAGAGACCCAGTACTTC. Amino acid sequence: CASSLGEVYQETQYF. This chain connects TRBV5-1 to TRBJ2-5, with D tentatively TRBD2 (6 bases). The V gene lost 0 bases and the J gene lost 0 bases, with 9 bases spanning the gap. Germline CDR1 SGHRS, CDR2 YFSETQ. The CDR3 extends over 15 amino acids.

The rearrangement joins TRBV29-1 to TRBJ1-5; no reliable D call. The germline gives CDR1 SQVTM, CDR2 ANQGSEA. The CDR3 is made up of 13 amino acids. V was trimmed by 1 base and J by 4 bases, leaving 8 bases between them. CDR3 loop: CSVEVAVNQPQHF. Here the CDR3 DNA reads TGCAGCGTTGAAGTGGCGGTAAATCAGCCCCAGCATTTT.

Written as DNA, the CDR3 is TGTGCCAGCAGTCAGGCAGCCAGAGGAACCAATCAGCCCCAGCATTTT. Translated: CASSQAARGTNQPQHF. This chain links TRBV27 with TRBJ1-5; no reliable D call. Looked up from germline, CDR1 is MNHEY and CDR2 is SMNVEV (reference sequence). This CDR3 comprises 16 residues. With 5 bases removed from V and 3 bases from J, the gap between germline ends came to 17 bases.

The chain is built from TRBV6-1 and TRBJ1-3, with D possibly being TRBD1 (6 bases). The CDR3 is made up of 17 amino acids. V lost 2 bases and J 0 bases, leaving 14 bases between the germline ends. Germline V gene data show CDR1 as MNHNS and CDR2 as SASEGT. The CDR3 sequence: CASSEILQGYSGNTIYF. As DNA, the CDR3 is TGTGCCAGCAGTGAAATTTTGCAGGGGTACTCTGGAAACACCATATATTTT.

The J gene is TRBJ2-5, the V gene TRBV18, with TRBD2 identical over 9 bases. The CDR3 totals 14 residues. The V and J ends lost 6 bases and 1 base, in that order; junction bases with no gene match: 3. CDR1 is KGHSH and CDR2 is LQKENI in the germline V gene. CDR3 in amino acids: CASSATSGQETQYF. The DNA of the CDR3 is TGTGCCAGCTCGGCGACTAGCGGCCAAGAGACCCAGTACTTC.

The V and J genes are TRBV13 and TRBJ2-7, with 9 nucleotides matching TRBD1. This CDR3 region has 14 residues. The V and J ends lost 2 bases and 7 bases, in that order; junction bases with no gene match: 6. Looked up from germline, CDR1 is PRHDT and CDR2 is FYEKMQ (reference sequence). The CDR3 loop reads CASSLRQGVGEQYF. The CDR3, as DNA: TGTGCCAGCAGCTTAAGACAGGGGGTAGGGGAGCAGTACTTC. Full variable domain (missing parts from reference TRBV13 and TRBJ2-7): AAGVIQSPRHLIKEKRETATLKCYPIPRHDTVYWYQQGPGQDPQFLISFYEKMQSDKGSIPDRFSAQQFSDYHSELNMSSLELGDSALYFCASSLRQGVGEQYFGPGTRLTVT.

Note on this clone: Other DNA sequences in this specimen translate into the identical CDR3. The CDR3 sequence: CASSGTVNTEAFF. The CDR3 DNA sequence: TGTGCCAGCAGTGGGACGGTGAACACTGAAGCTTTCTTT. The rearrangement links TRBV6-1 to TRBJ1-1; D is uncertain. The CDR3 length is 13 residues. V lost 4 bases to trimming and J lost 0 bases, with 6 bases between them. CDR1 is MNHNS and CDR2 is SASEGT in the germline V gene.

This chain uses TRBV14 with TRBJ1-6; D remains ambiguous. With 0 bases removed from V and 10 bases from J, the gap between germline ends came to 10 bases. The CDR3 spans 14 residues. CDR1 is SGHDN, CDR2 FVKESK, per germline. The CDR3 sequence is CASSQEWRASPLHF. As DNA, the CDR3 is TGTGCCAGCAGCCAAGAATGGAGGGCGTCACCCCTCCACTTT.

On this clone: This same CDR3 is encoded by further DNA sequences in the sample. The chain uses TRBV5-1 and TRBJ2-7; 8 bases are a match to TRBD1. J lost 2 bases, V lost 2 bases, and 6 bases had no gene match. The CDR3 totals 15 residues. CDR1 is SGHRS, CDR2 YFSETQ, per germline. The CDR3 DNA is TGCGCCAGCAGCTTTACCGGGACAGGTCCCTACGAGCAGTACTTC. This translates into CASSFTGTGPYEQYF.

V usage is TRBV21-1 and J usage is TRBJ1-2. TRBV21-1 is a listed pseudogene. The CDR3 extends over 18 amino acids. CDR3 in amino acids: CASSKARGAPDGNYGYTF. CDR3 coding DNA: TGTGCCAGCAGCAAAGCAAGGGGGGCTCCAGACGGGAACTATGGCTACACCTTC.